This is a list of T cell receptor beta chains from one sample in a study of shared T cell receptors in the human thymus. Measured with immunoSEQ multiplex PCR; TCRdb has only the in-frame clones, and not every one. The table shows hundreds of thousands of clones, with approximately 89% occurring only once. These data were also reused for a study on human thymus T cells.

Specimen: thymocytes. The receptors here all came from a boy under three years old with a congenital heart defect. Each CDR3 is given with its conserved first and last residue. The D gene is left open where the match is weak. Some rows mark clone size as missing; the rest say once, few, many or name a class of expanded clone.

d_call clone_size j_call v_call cdr3_aa cdr3_nt
. . TRBJ1-1 TRBV19 CASSMGRRNTEAFF TGTGCCAGTAGTATGGGGAGGAGGAACACTGAAGCTTTCTTT
. . TRBJ1-3 TRBV4-3 CASSQDLQGAISGNTIYF TGCGCCAGCAGCCAAGATCTCCAGGGCGCTATCTCTGGAAACACCATATATTTT
. once TRBJ2-5 TRBV27 CASCQRRGMETQYF TGTGCCAGCTGTCAACGTAGGGGAATGGAGACCCAGTACTTC
. . TRBJ2-7 TRBV12-5 CASGIWSESSYEQYF TGTGCTAGTGGGATCTGGAGCGAGAGCTCCTACGAGCAGTACTTC
TRBD1 . TRBJ2-5 TRBV19 CASKGQGGQETQYF TGTGCCAGTAAGGGACAGGGGGGTCAAGAGACCCAGTACTTC
TRBD1 . TRBJ1-4 TRBV4-3 CASSRKAPRQGPSNEKLFF TGCGCCAGCAGCCGAAAGGCCCCCCGACAGGGGCCCTCTAATGAAAAACTGTTTTTT
TRBD1 . TRBJ2-7 TRBV4-1 CASSQGDRGSYEQYF TGCGCCAGCAGCCAAGGTGACAGGGGTTCCTACGAGCAGTACTTC
TRBD1 . TRBJ2-3 TRBV19 CASTRDRGRGDTQYF TGTGCCAGTACTCGGGACAGGGGGCGGGGAGATACGCAGTATTTT
. . TRBJ2-4 TRBV11-2 CASSLDLNRGGGNIQYF TGTGCCAGCAGCTTAGACCTAAACAGGGGAGGTGGAAACATTCAGTACTTC
. . TRBJ1-2 TRBV4-2 CASSQDSGKASLYIFGYTF TGTGCCAGCAGCCAAGATTCGGGGAAAGCTTCCCTGTACATATTTGGCTACACCTTC